Each of the 19 T cell receptor beta chains below was sequenced from the same sample in a study of blood T cell repertoires in COVID-19. Sequencing used immunoSEQ multiplex PCR; TCRdb keeps in-frame clones, though not all of them. The sample shows 250,000 to 350,000 clones, just under 85% of them seen only once. The sample taken for sequencing was peripheral blood. The origin of the receptors is a woman between 50 and 59 years old with active or convalescent COVID-19.

The table lists this clone with many counts. The rearrangement links TRBV30 to TRBJ2-3, with 7 bases fitting TRBD2. Germline CDR1 and CDR2: GTSNPN and SVGIG (reference sequence). The V segment lost 7 bases and the J segment 6 bases; nucleotides outside the gene matches: 10. This CDR3 is built from 13 residues. The chain's CDR3 is CALAKREGDTQYF. DNA for the CDR3: TGTGCCTTAGCGAAGCGGGAAGGGGATACGCAGTATTTT.

This chain joins TRBV4-1 and TRBJ2-2; no clear D gene. Trimming took 1 base from V and 5 from J, leaving 5 bases between them. The germline CDR1 and CDR2 sequences are MGHRA and YSYEKL. The CDR3 sequence is 13 residues long. This CDR3 is CASSQGLTGELFF. The CDR3 coding sequence is TGCGCCAGCAGCCAAGGACTGACCGGGGAGCTGTTTTTT.

The rearrangement links TRBV6-5 to TRBJ1-5; D uncertain. The V gene lost 6 bases and the J gene lost 0 bases, with 6 bases spanning the gap. CDR1 is MNHEY and CDR2 is SVGAGI in the germline V gene. The CDR3 is made up of 13 amino acids. In DNA form, the CDR3 reads TGTGCCAGCAGGTCTAATAGCAATCAGCCCCAGCATTTT. It codes for CASRSNSNQPQHF.

The gene calls are TRBV29-1 and TRBJ2-3, with TRBD2 matching 10 bases. Losses at the gene ends were 1 base for V and 2 bases for J; bases not matched to a gene: 3. The CDR3 runs 15 residues. Germline V gene lookup returns CDR1 SQVTM and CDR2 ANQGSEA. The CDR3 nucleotides are TGCAGCGTTGAAGCAAGCGGGGGGGCCACAGATACGCAGTATTTT. It yields the protein CSVEASGGATDTQYF.

This sequence joins TRBV18 and TRBJ1-1, with TRBD1 matching 7 bases. There are 14 residues in the CDR3. Trimming removed 5 bases from V and 4 bases from J; junction bases left unmatched: 7. The germline V gene encodes CDR1 KGHSH and CDR2 LQKENI. In DNA form, the CDR3 reads TGTGCCAGCTCAACTGGACAGGAGATCACTGAAGCTTTCTTT. Its protein product is CASSTGQEITEAFF.

This clone was observed a single time. This chain uses TRBV9 with TRBJ2-1; 11 nucleotides line up with TRBD2. Per the germline V gene, CDR1 is SGDLS and CDR2 is YYNGEE. After removal of 3 bases from V and 8 bases from J, the junction contained 4 bases not matched to a gene. This CDR3 has 14 amino acids. CDR3 DNA sequence: TGTGCCAGCAGCGCCGGACTAGCGGGTTATGAGCAGTTCTTC. Translating it yields CASSAGLAGYEQFF.

The chain recombines TRBV28 with TRBJ2-2; 13 bases fit TRBD2. Germline lookup yields CDR1 MDHEN and CDR2 SYDVKM. CDR3 length: 17 amino acids. Trimming at V came to 7 bases and at J to 8 bases, leaving 13 bases not matched to a gene. The CDR3 region is CASILVGTSGTRGELFF. The CDR3 nucleotides are TGTGCCAGCATACTTGTGGGGACTAGCGGGACTCGTGGGGAGCTGTTTTTT.

Concerning this clone: Other DNA sequences from this sample encode an identical CDR3 as well. V and J are TRBV18 and TRBJ2-3, with D uncertain. There are 13 residues in the CDR3. The germline V gene has CDR1 KGHSH and CDR2 LQKENI. The V end lost 3 bases, the J end lost 0 bases, and 4 bases lay between the germline ends. CDR3 in amino acids: CASSPPSTDTQYF. In nucleotides, the CDR3 is TGTGCCAGCTCACCTCCTAGCACAGATACGCAGTATTTT.

This clone came up a few times. The chain recombines TRBV5-4 with TRBJ1-4; 12 bases are shared with TRBD1. Trimming cost V 3 bases and J 4 bases; bases outside gene matches: 7. This CDR3 is built from 17 residues. Germline loops: CDR1 SGHNT, CDR2 YYREEE (reference sequence). Here the CDR3 reads CASSSGTGGVVNEKLFF. The CDR3 DNA sequence: TGTGCCAGCAGCTCTGGGACAGGGGGCGTTGTTAATGAAAAACTGTTTTTT.

This clone was seen only once. The chain's CDR3 is CASSSRNTDTQYF. CDR3 coding DNA: TGTGCCAGCAGCTCCCGTAACACAGATACGCAGTATTTT. The V and J genes are TRBV7-2 and TRBJ2-3, with unresolved D. Trimming stripped 4 bases from V and 2 bases from J, with 7 bases between. CDR1 and CDR2 from the germline V gene are SGHTA and FQGNSA. The CDR3 consists of 13 residues.

This clone was seen ten or more times. V gene TRBV19 combines with J gene TRBJ2-7; D may be TRBD2 (6 bases). Germline V gene lookup returns CDR1 LNHDA and CDR2 SQIVND (reference sequence). The V and J ends lost 10 bases and 5 bases respectively, with 15 bases between them. The CDR3 loop spans 12 amino acids. The CDR3 protein is CATRDWGNEQYF. DNA for the CDR3: TGTGCCACCCGGGACTGGGGGAACGAGCAGTACTTC.

The rearrangement uses TRBV9 and TRBJ1-2; D not certain. The germline CDR1 and CDR2 sequences are SGDLS and YYNGEE. V was clipped by 0 bases and J by 6 bases, with 15 bases between them. This CDR3 has 15 amino acids. The DNA of the CDR3 is TGTGCCAGCAGCGTAGGAGCGGCCACCTCGAATGGCTACACCTTC. Protein product: CASSVGAATSNGYTF.

This clone was counted ten times or more. This CDR3 reads CASSNQGREKLFF. In DNA form, the CDR3 reads TGTGCCAGCAGTAATCAAGGGAGGGAAAAACTGTTTTTT. The chain links TRBV25-1 to TRBJ1-4; D is unclear. Trimming left V 5 bases short and J 8 bases short, with 12 bases between. Germline V gene data show CDR1 as MGHDK and CDR2 as SYGVNS. The CDR3 length is 13 residues.

The chain carries TRBV6-5 and TRBJ2-5; TRBD1 might be the D (6 bases). Trimming cost V 2 bases and J 2 bases, with 12 bases left between them. Germline CDR1 reads MNHEY; CDR2 reads SVGAGI. CDR3 size: 15 residues. The CDR3 bases are TGTGCCAGCAGTTACACTCAGGACAGACAAGAGACCCAGTACTTC. Translating gives CASSYTQDRQETQYF.

The genes are TRBV6-5 and TRBJ1-6; perhaps TRBD1 as D (5 bases). Trimming stripped 6 bases from V and 7 bases from J, with 10 bases between. The CDR3 consists of 13 residues. CDR1 and CDR2 (germline): MNHEY, SVGAGI. The CDR3 spells CASRGLENSPLHF. The CDR3 region has the DNA TGTGCCAGCAGGGGGCTAGAGAATTCACCCCTCCACTTT.

The chain carries TRBV11-3 and TRBJ2-1; the D is unclear. The CDR3 covers 13 residues. CDR1 SGHNT and CDR2 YENEEA come from the germline V gene. Trimming shortened V by 1 base and J by 7 bases, and 8 bases separated the two germline ends. CDR3 bases: TGTGCCAGCAGCTTAGCTAGGCAGAATGAGCAGTTCTTC. This translates into CASSLARQNEQFF.

The J gene is TRBJ1-4, the V gene TRBV5-1, with D unclear. Trimming shortened V by 2 bases and J by 4 bases, and 15 bases separated the two germline ends. CDR1 SGHRS and CDR2 YFSETQ come from the germline V gene. The CDR3 totals 16 residues. Written as DNA, the CDR3 is TGCGCCAGCAGCTTCACCCCCCGGGATAATAATGAAAAACTGTTTTTT. Amino acids: CASSFTPRDNNEKLFF.

This rearrangement joins TRBV5-1 to TRBJ2-7; D perhaps matches TRBD1 (6 bases). Per germline, CDR1 SGHRS and CDR2 YFSETQ. The CDR3 is 15 residues long. V was trimmed by 1 base and J by 2 bases, leaving 13 bases between them. The CDR3 DNA is TGCGCCAGCAGCTTGTCCCTTGGACAGACCTACGAGCAGTACTTC. It codes for CASSLSLGQTYEQYF.

Details on this clone: Other DNA sequences in the same sample also yield this CDR3. This sequence joins TRBV4-1 and TRBJ2-7, with 7 nucleotides matching TRBD1. Germline-derived CDR1 and CDR2 are MGHRA and YSYEKL. Trimming removed 5 bases from V and 4 bases from J; junction bases left unmatched: 8. CDR3 length equals 14 residues. The CDR3 coding sequence is TGCGCCAGCAGCACCCGACAGGGTTTGTACGAGCAGTACTTC. Its protein is CASSTRQGLYEQYF.